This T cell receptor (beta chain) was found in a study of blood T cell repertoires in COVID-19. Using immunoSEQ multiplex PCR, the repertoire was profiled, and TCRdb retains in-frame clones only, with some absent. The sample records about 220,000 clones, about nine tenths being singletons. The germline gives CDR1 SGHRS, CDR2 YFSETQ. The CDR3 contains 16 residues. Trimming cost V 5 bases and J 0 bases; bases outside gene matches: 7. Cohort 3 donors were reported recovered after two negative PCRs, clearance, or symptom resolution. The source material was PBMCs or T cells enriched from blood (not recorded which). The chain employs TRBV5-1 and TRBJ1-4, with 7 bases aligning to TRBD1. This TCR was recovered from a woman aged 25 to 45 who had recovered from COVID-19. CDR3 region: CASRYGTAATNEKLFF. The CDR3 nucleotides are TGCGCCAGCAGGTATGGGACAGCTGCAACTAATGAAAAACTGTTTTTT. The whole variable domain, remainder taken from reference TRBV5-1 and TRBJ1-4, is KAGVTQTPRYLIKTRGQQVTLSCSPISGHRSVSWYQQTPGQGLQFLFEYFSETQRNKGNFPGRFSGRQFSNSRSEMNVSTLELGDSALYLCASRYGTAATNEKLFFGSGTQLSVL.